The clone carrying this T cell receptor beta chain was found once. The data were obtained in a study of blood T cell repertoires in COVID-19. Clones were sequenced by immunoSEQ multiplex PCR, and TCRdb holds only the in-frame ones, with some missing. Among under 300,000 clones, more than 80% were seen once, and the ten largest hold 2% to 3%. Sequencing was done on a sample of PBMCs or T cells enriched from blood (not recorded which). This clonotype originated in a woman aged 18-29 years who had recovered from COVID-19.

CDR3 protein: CASSLTSRNEQFF. CDR3 in DNA: TGTGCCAGCAGTTTGACTAGCCGCAATGAGCAGTTCTTC. The chain has TRBV7-2 and TRBJ2-1, with 7 bases matching TRBD2. Trimming removed 6 bases from V and 6 bases from J; junction bases left unmatched: 5. Germline values: CDR1 SGHTA, CDR2 FQGNSA. This CDR3 has 13 residues.